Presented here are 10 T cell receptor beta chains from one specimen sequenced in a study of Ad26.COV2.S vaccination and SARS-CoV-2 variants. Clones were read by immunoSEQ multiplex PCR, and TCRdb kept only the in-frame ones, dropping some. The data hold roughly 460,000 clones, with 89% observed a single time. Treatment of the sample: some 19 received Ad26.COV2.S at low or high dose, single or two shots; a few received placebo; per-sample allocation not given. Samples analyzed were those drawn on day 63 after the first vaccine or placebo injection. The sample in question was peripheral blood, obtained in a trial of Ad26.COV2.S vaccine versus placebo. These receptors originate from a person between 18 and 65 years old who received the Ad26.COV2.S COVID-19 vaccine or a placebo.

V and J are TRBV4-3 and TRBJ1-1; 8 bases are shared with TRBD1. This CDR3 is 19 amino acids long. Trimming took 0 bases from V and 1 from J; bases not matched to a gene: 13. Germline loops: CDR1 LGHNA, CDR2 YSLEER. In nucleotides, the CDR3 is TGCGCCAGCAGCCAAGAATTGCGGCAGGGGGCAGCGGGGAACACTGAAGCTTTCTTT. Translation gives CASSQELRQGAAGNTEAFF.

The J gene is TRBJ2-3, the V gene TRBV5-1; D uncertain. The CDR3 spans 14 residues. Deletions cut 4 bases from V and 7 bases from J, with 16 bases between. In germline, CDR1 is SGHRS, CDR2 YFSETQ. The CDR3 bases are TGCGCCAGCAGCGCCGAGGCCAAAGGTAATACGCAGTATTTT. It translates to CASSAEAKGNTQYF. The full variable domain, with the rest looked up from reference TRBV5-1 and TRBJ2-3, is KAGVTQTPRYLIKTRGQQVTLSCSPISGHRSVSWYQQTPGQGLQFLFEYFSETQRNKGNFPGRFSGRQFSNSRSEMNVSTLELGDSALYLCASSAEAKGNTQYFGPGTRLTVL.

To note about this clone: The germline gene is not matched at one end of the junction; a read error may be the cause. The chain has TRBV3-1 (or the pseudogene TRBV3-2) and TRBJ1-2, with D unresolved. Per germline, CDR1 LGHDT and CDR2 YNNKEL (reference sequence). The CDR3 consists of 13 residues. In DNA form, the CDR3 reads TGTGCCAGCCGCCAGCGAGATGGCTATGGCTACACCTTC. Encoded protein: CASRQRDGYGYTF.

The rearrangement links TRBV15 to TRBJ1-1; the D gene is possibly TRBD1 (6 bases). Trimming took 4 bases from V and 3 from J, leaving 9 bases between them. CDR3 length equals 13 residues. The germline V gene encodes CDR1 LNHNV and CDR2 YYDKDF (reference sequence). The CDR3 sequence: CATSKGGYTEAFF. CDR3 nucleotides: TGTGCCACCAGCAAGGGGGGGTACACTGAAGCTTTCTTT.

CDR3 in DNA: TGTGCCACCAGTGATTCCAGACTAGCGGGGTGGACGCAGTATTTT. Its protein is CATSDSRLAGWTQYF. The V and J genes are TRBV24-1 and TRBJ2-3, with 11 bases that match TRBD2. Losses at the gene ends were 2 bases for V and 9 bases for J; bases not matched to a gene: 6. CDR1 and CDR2 (germline): KGHDR, SFDVKD. This CDR3 region has 15 residues.

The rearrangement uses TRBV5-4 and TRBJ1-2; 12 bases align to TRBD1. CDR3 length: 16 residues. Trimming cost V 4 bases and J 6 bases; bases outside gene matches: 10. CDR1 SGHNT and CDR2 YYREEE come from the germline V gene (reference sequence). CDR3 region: CASSNTGQGARHGYTF. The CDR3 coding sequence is TGTGCCAGCAGCAACACGGGACAGGGGGCTCGTCATGGCTACACCTTC. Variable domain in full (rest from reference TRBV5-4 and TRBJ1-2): ETGVTQSPTHLIKTRGQQVTLRCSSQSGHNTVSWYQQALGQGPQFIFQYYREEENGRGNFPPRFSGLQFPNYSSELNVNALELDDSALYLCASSNTGQGARHGYTFGSGTRLTVV.

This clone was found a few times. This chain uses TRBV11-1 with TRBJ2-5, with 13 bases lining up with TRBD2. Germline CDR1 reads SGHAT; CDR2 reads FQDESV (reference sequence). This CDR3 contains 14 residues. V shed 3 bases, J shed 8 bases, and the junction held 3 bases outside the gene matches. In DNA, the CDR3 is TGTGCCAGCAGCTTGGGACTAGCGGGGACCACCCAGTACTTC. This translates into CASSLGLAGTTQYF.

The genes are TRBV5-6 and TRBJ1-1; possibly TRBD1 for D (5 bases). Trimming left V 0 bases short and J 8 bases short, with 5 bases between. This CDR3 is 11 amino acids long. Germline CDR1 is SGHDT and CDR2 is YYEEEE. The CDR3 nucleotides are TGTGCCAGCAGCTTGGGGGACGAAGCTTTCTTT. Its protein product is CASSLGDEAFF. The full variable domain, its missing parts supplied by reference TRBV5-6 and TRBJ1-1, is DAGVTQSPTHLIKTRGQQVTLRCSPKSGHDTVSWYQQALGQGPQFIFQYYEEEERQRGNFPDRFSGHQFPNYSSELNVNALLLGDSALYLCASSLGDEAFFGQGTRLTVV.

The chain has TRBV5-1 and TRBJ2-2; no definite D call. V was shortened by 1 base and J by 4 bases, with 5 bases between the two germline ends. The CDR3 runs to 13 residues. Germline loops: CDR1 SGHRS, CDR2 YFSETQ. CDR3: CASSLTGTGELFF. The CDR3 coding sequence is TGCGCCAGCAGCTTGACGGGCACCGGGGAGCTGTTTTTT.

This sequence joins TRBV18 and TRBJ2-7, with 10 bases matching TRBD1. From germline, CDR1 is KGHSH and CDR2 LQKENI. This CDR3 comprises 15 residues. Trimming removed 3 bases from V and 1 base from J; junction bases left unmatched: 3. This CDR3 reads CASSPGTGVSYEQYF. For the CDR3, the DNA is TGTGCCAGCTCACCCGGGACAGGGGTTTCCTACGAGCAGTACTTC.